The rows below give T cell receptor beta chains drawn from one sample of a study of long-term antiretroviral therapy in people with HIV. TCRdb keeps only in-frame clones here, not all; method: immunoSEQ multiplex PCR. The data hold around 30,000 clones, with approximately 85% observed a single time. Material: unsorted PBMCs, obtained roughly 3.5 years after starting antiretroviral therapy. The origin of the receptors is a man between 18 and 29 years old with HIV. Each CDR3 is given with its conserved first and last residue. D genes are given only for firm matches. Expanded clones get a size class; other rows say once, few or many, or leave the size out.

d_call j_call v_call clone_size cdr3_aa cdr3_nt
TRBD1 TRBJ1-1 TRBV6-5 - CASSYSDRGGTEAFF TGTGCCAGCAGTTACTCGGACAGGGGGGGAACTGAAGCTTTCTTT
- TRBJ1-1 TRBV4-2 few CASSQVGENTEAFF TGTGCCAGCAGCCAAGTGGGGGAGAACACTGAAGCTTTCTTT
TRBD1 TRBJ1-5 TRBV7-9 - CASSPWTGIGNQPQHF TGTGCCAGCAGCCCCTGGACAGGGATTGGCAATCAGCCCCAGCATTTT
TRBD1 TRBJ2-7 TRBV6-5 few CASSQRDRTGEQYF TGTGCCAGCAGTCAACGGGACAGGACGGGTGAGCAGTACTTC
TRBD1 TRBJ1-1 TRBV28 - CASSGVRQGNTEAFF TGTGCCAGCAGTGGGGTCCGACAGGGGAACACTGAAGCTTTCTTT
- TRBJ1-2 TRBV6-6 - CASSYRTANYGYTF TGTGCCAGCAGTTACAGGACAGCTAACTATGGCTACACCTTC
TRBD1 TRBJ2-6 TRBV5-4 - CASSGRDRVTSGANVLTF TGTGCCAGCAGCGGCCGGGACAGGGTAACCTCTGGGGCCAACGTCCTGACTTTC
- TRBJ2-1 TRBV5-1 - CASSLEGLSYNEQFF TGCGCCAGCAGCTTGGAGGGCCTCTCCTACAATGAGCAGTTCTTC
- TRBJ1-5 TRBV19 - CASSKGGRSNQPQHF TGTGCCAGTAGTAAGGGGGGCCGAAGCAATCAGCCCCAGCATTTT
TRBD1 TRBJ2-7 TRBV27 few CATKSGTGSYEQYF TGTGCCACCAAGTCGGGGACAGGGTCCTACGAGCAGTACTTC
- TRBJ2-7 TRBV5-1 - CASSDSYEQYF TGCGCCAGTTCCGACTCCTACGAGCAGTACTTC
- TRBJ2-7 TRBV9 - CASSVEDVTSEQYF TGTGCCAGCAGCGTTGAGGACGTGACGTCCGAGCAGTACTTC
- TRBJ1-5 TRBV6-5 - CAIGGGNQPQHF TGTGCCATCGGGGGTGGCAATCAGCCCCAGCATTTT
- TRBJ2-1 TRBV6-5 - CASNGVGGRNEQFF TGTGCCAGCAACGGGGTGGGGGGACGCAATGAGCAGTTCTTC
TRBD2 TRBJ2-7 TRBV4-1 - CASSQVISGGAYEQYF TGCGCCAGCAGCCAAGTAATTAGCGGGGGGGCCTACGAGCAGTACTTC
- TRBJ2-2 TRBV13 - CASSLLVGELFF TGTGCCAGCAGCTTACTAGTCGGGGAGCTGTTTTTT
TRBD1 TRBJ2-7 TRBV5-1 - CASRDRGDEQYF TGCGCCAGCAGGGACAGGGGCGACGAGCAGTACTTC
- TRBJ2-2 TRBV10-3 - CAISLANAGGGELFF TGTGCCATCAGTCTAGCCAATGCCGGGGGCGGGGAGCTGTTTTTT
- TRBJ1-1 TRBV6-6 - CASAPGNTEAFF TGTGCCAGCGCCCCCGGAAACACTGAAGCTTTCTTT
TRBD2 TRBJ2-1 TRBV28 - CASSLPSGIYNEQFF TGTGCCAGCAGTTTACCTAGCGGGATTTACAATGAGCAGTTCTTC
- TRBJ1-1 TRBV7-9 - CASSPSAGTEAFF TGTGCCAGCAGCCCCTCGGCGGGGACTGAAGCTTTCTTT
- TRBJ2-2 TRBV4-3 - CASSQGFERTGELFF TGCGCCAGCAGCCAAGGGTTTGAGCGTACCGGGGAGCTGTTTTTT
TRBD1 TRBJ1-4 TRBV6-1 - CASIYRGRVEKLFF TGTGCCAGCATTTACAGGGGGCGCGTTGAAAAACTGTTTTTT
- TRBJ2-1 TRBV18 once CASSPAGNEQFF TGTGCCAGCTCACCGGCAGGGAATGAGCAGTTCTTC
- TRBJ1-3 TRBV11-2 - CASSLGGRSSGNTIYF TGTGCCAGCAGCTTAGGCGGGCGTTCCTCTGGAAACACCATATATTTT
TRBD1 TRBJ1-2 TRBV7-9 once CASSSQGGGGALYGYTF TGTGCCAGCAGCTCTCAAGGGGGAGGGGGCGCCCTCTATGGCTACACCTTC
TRBD1 TRBJ2-7 TRBV6-5 - CASSPGQGSYEQYF TGTGCCAGCAGTCCGGGACAGGGAAGCTACGAGCAGTACTTC
TRBD1 TRBJ1-4 TRBV6-5 - CASRTGGGEKLFF TGTGCCAGCAGGACAGGGGGGGGTGAAAAACTGTTTTTT
- TRBJ1-4 TRBV27 - CASSLSGQHEKLFF TGTGCCAGCAGTCTCTCCGGACAGCATGAAAAACTGTTTTTT
TRBD2 TRBJ2-1 TRBV27 few CASSQSGRSYNEQFF TGTGCCAGCAGTCAAAGCGGGAGGTCCTACAATGAGCAGTTCTTC
TRBD1 TRBJ1-6 TRBV5-6 - CASKSGDRAASPLHF TGTGCCAGCAAATCTGGGGACAGGGCCGCTTCACCCCTCCACTTT
- TRBJ1-2 TRBV7-9 - CASSLDTGYTF TGTGCCAGCAGCTTAGACACGGGCTACACCTTC
TRBD2 TRBJ2-7 TRBV7-2 - CASSLGLASYEQYF TGTGCCAGCAGCCTTGGACTAGCTTCCTACGAGCAGTACTTC
TRBD1 TRBJ2-1 TRBV6-5 once CASRGTGGYNEQFF TGTGCCAGCAGGGGAACAGGGGGCTACAATGAGCAGTTCTTC
- TRBJ1-6 TRBV19 - CASIQDAYNSPLHF TGTGCCAGCATTCAGGACGCCTATAATTCACCCCTCCACTTT
TRBD1 TRBJ1-3 TRBV5-1 - CASSPDRGPGNTIYF TGCGCCAGCAGCCCGGACAGGGGACCTGGAAACACCATATATTTT
- TRBJ2-3 TRBV9 - CASSVAGSPSTDTQYF TGTGCCAGCAGCGTAGCTGGGTCTCCTAGCACAGATACGCAGTATTTT
TRBD1 TRBJ1-1 TRBV27 - CASRMTGGTEAFF TGTGCCAGCAGGATGACAGGGGGAACTGAAGCTTTCTTT
TRBD2 TRBJ2-6 TRBV28 - CASSLTWTSGGSGANVLTF TGTGCCAGCAGCCTCACCTGGACTAGCGGAGGCTCTGGGGCCAACGTCCTGACTTTC
TRBD2 TRBJ2-2 TRBV5-8 - CASSRGEGSDTGELFF TGTGCCAGCAGCCGTGGGGAGGGGTCGGACACCGGGGAGCTGTTTTTT
- TRBJ2-7 TRBV7-9 - CASSPLSSSYEQYF TGTGCCAGCAGCCCCTTATCGAGCTCCTACGAGCAGTACTTC
TRBD1 TRBJ2-2 TRBV15 - CATKTGGSTGELFF TGTGCCACAAAGACAGGGGGAAGCACCGGGGAGCTGTTTTTT
TRBD1 TRBJ1-3 TRBV5-8 - CASSNRDRGPSGNTIYF TGTGCCAGCAGCAATCGGGACAGGGGGCCCTCTGGAAACACCATATATTTT
- TRBJ2-7 TRBV19 - CASSSGPALSYEQYF TGTGCCAGTAGTTCCGGGCCCGCCTTATCCTACGAGCAGTACTTC
- TRBJ2-7 TRBV19 - CASSPSVGDYEQYF TGTGCCAGTAGTCCAAGCGTTGGAGACTACGAGCAGTACTTC
TRBD1 TRBJ2-7 TRBV19 - CASSKDRLYDEQYF TGTGCCAGTAGTAAGGACAGGCTCTACGACGAGCAGTACTTC
- TRBJ1-1 TRBV28 - CASTPTLGQLNTEAFF TGTGCCAGCACCCCCACCCTTGGGCAGTTGAACACTGAAGCTTTCTTT
TRBD2 TRBJ2-7 TRBV4-3 once CASSQDTTSGYYEQYF TGCGCCAGCAGCCAAGATACAACTAGCGGGTACTACGAGCAGTACTTC
- TRBJ1-1 TRBV19 - CASSTGRTEAFF TGTGCCAGTAGTACGGGTAGGACTGAAGCTTTCTTT
- TRBJ1-2 TRBV4-1 once CASSQSSGNYGYTF TGCGCCAGCAGCCAATCGTCCGGAAACTATGGCTACACCTTC
TRBD1 TRBJ2-2 TRBV28 - CASSLELTGTNTGELFF TGTGCCAGCAGTCTTGAACTGACAGGGACGAACACCGGGGAGCTGTTTTTT